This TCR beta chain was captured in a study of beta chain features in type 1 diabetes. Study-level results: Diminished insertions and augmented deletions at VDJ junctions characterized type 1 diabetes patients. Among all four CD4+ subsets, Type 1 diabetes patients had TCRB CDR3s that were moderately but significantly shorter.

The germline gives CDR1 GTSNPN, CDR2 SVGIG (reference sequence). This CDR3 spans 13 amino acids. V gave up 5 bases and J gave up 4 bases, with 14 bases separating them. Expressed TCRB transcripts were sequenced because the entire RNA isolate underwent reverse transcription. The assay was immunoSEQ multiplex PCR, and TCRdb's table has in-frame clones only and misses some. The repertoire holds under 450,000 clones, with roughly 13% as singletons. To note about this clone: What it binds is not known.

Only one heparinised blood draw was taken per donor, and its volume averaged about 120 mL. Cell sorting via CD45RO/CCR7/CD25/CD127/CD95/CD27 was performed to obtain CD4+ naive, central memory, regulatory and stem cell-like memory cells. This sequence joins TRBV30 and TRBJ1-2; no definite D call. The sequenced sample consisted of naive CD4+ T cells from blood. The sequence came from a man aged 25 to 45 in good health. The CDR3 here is CAWEAVGRYGYTF. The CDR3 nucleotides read TGTGCCTGGGAAGCCGTCGGGCGCTATGGCTACACCTTC.